What follows describes a single T cell receptor (beta chain). Its target is not known. The data originate from a study of cytomegalovirus exposure and HLA in healthy donors. Findings and caveats of the study: No immune exposure information besides CMV serostatus was available.

Both 60 Vbeta primers and 13 Jbeta primers went into the PCR. TCRdb's copy holds only in-frame clones and misses some; the assay was immunoSEQ multiplex PCR. The data contain about 67,000 clones, about 71% of them singletons. The CDR3 runs to 15 residues. Germline-derived CDR1 and CDR2 are SGDLS and YYNGEE. Trimming removed 4 bases at V and 2 bases at J, with 15 bases between. This clonotype was obtained from a man in his 60s in good health and CMV-seropositive. The source material was PBMCs. The rearrangement uses TRBV9 and TRBJ2-5; D perhaps matches TRBD1 (6 bases). CDR3 sequence: CASSSGARRQETQYF. The CDR3 bases are TGTGCCAGCAGCTCAGGGGCCCGACGGCAAGAGACCCAGTACTTC. Drawing the rest from reference TRBV9 and TRBJ2-5, the complete variable domain is DSGVTQTPKHLITATGQRVTLRCSPRSGDLSVYWYQQSLDQGLQFLIQYYNGEERAKGNILERFSAQQFPDLHSELNLSSLELGDSALYFCASSSGARRQETQYFGPGTRLLVL.